This T cell receptor beta chain was found in a study of early stage breast cancer tumors. Study in general: The ER+/PR+/HER2- tumors included eight ductal and four lobular carcinomas. Study results and limitations: Most shared enriched TCRB sequences were commonly generated ones. Functional markers like CD4, CD8 and FOXP3 were missed in bulk sequencing.

Blood replicates held 0.5 ug DNA, tumor or normal breast roughly 1.5 ug, two each. Generated by immunoSEQ multiplex PCR, the TCRdb table keeps only in-frame clones and is missing some. The sample lists 60,000 to 80,000 clones, more than 60% occurring once. Germline lookup yields CDR1 MDHEN and CDR2 SYDVKM. J was trimmed by 6 bases and V by 5 bases; bases with no gene match: 6. The CDR3 contains 15 residues. Comment on this clone: Its antigen is still unknown.

This chain links TRBV28 with TRBJ1-6; 8 nucleotides agree with TRBD1. The sample consisted of blood. This clonotype was obtained from a person aged 55-75 years with breast cancer. The CDR3 DNA reads as TGTGCCAGCAGTCCTGCACAGGGGGGTAATTCACCCCTCCACTTT. Translated: CASSPAQGGNSPLHF.